Each of the 30 T cell receptor beta chains below was sequenced from the same sample in a study of CD8+ T cells in alopecia areata. Once RNA had been extracted, it was reverse transcribed into cDNA to act as the sequencing template. The repertoire was sequenced with immunoSEQ multiplex PCR; TCRdb's copy has only in-frame clones and lacks some. The data hold some 200,000 clones, with more than 55% observed a single time. The sequenced sample was CD8+ T cells sorted from blood. Receptor source: a human donor in good health.

The J gene is TRBJ2-2, the V gene TRBV7-6; D uncertain. The CDR3 length is 13 residues. Per the germline V gene, CDR1 is SGHVS and CDR2 is FNYEAQ. The V and J ends lost 8 bases and 5 bases respectively, with 12 bases between them. CDR3 loop: CASGSGYTGELFF. CDR3 bases: TGTGCCAGCGGGTCCGGGTATACCGGGGAGCTGTTTTTT.

V gene TRBV7-9 combines with J gene TRBJ1-3, with unresolved D. Trimming removed 7 bases at V and 0 bases at J, with 7 bases between. The V gene's germline CDR1 is SEHNR and CDR2 FQNEAQ (reference sequence). The CDR3 spans 13 residues. CDR3: CASTESSGNTIYF. The CDR3 bases are TGTGCCAGCACGGAGAGCTCTGGAAACACCATATATTTT.

This sequence joins TRBV12-5 and TRBJ2-1, with D unresolved. CDR3 length: 15 amino acids. The ends were cut back, 8 bases at V and 0 bases at J, with 14 bases in the middle. Germline V CDR1 and CDR2: LGHNT, FRNRAP. The CDR3 loop reads CASPLHPSSYNEQFF. The CDR3 bases are TGTGCTAGTCCCCTTCATCCTAGCTCCTACAATGAGCAGTTCTTC.

The chain couples TRBV28 to TRBJ2-5, with 10 bases lining up with TRBD1. The germline gives CDR1 MDHEN, CDR2 SYDVKM. Trimming at V came to 5 bases and at J to 5 bases, leaving 5 bases not matched to a gene. This CDR3 is 14 amino acids long. The CDR3 DNA sequence: TGTGCCAGCAGTCCTGACAGGGGGCGCGAGACCCAGTACTTC. The encoded protein is CASSPDRGRETQYF.

V is TRBV7-7 and J is TRBJ2-5, with D tentatively TRBD1 or TRBD2 (5 bases each). The CDR3 spans 15 residues. Trimming cost V 1 base and J 5 bases, with 14 bases left between them. Germline V gene lookup returns CDR1 SSHAT and CDR2 FNYEAQ (reference sequence). The CDR3 protein is CASSLVQGGLETQYF. The CDR3 nucleotides read TGTGCCAGCAGCTTAGTGCAGGGCGGGTTGGAGACCCAGTACTTC.

This clone was observed a single time. The chain joins TRBV6-5 to TRBJ2-7; no clear D. CDR1 and CDR2 from the germline V gene are MNHEY and SVGAGI. With 1 base removed from V and 2 bases from J, the gap between germline ends came to 12 bases. This CDR3 has 15 amino acids. CDR3 protein: CASSYYPTGTYEQYF. CDR3 sequence (DNA): TGTGCCAGCAGTTACTATCCTACTGGGACCTACGAGCAGTACTTC.

The chain recombines TRBV29-1 with TRBJ1-5; weak D call: TRBD1 (6 bases). The germline gives CDR1 SQVTM, CDR2 ANQGSEA. V was clipped by 4 bases and J by 3 bases, with 13 bases between them. CDR3 length: 14 residues. DNA of the CDR3: TGCAGCGTTGGGGGGGGACATGCCAATCAGCCCCAGCATTTT. Amino acids: CSVGGGHANQPQHF.

The chain carries TRBV9 and TRBJ2-1, with D unclear. Trimming cost V 3 bases and J 0 bases, with 7 bases left between them. The germline V gene encodes CDR1 SGDLS and CDR2 YYNGEE. The CDR3 length is 14 residues. CDR3 in DNA: TGTGCCAGCAGCGAGGGTAGCTCCTACAATGAGCAGTTCTTC. Translating gives CASSEGSSYNEQFF.

The chain links TRBV29-1 to TRBJ1-1, with D possibly TRBD1 on 5 matching bases. CDR1 is SQVTM, CDR2 ANQGSEA, per germline. The ends were cut back, 7 bases at V and 1 base at J, with 10 bases in the middle. This CDR3 region has 12 residues. CDR3 bases: TGCAGCGCCGTGGGGGAGAACACTGAAGCTTTCTTT. Amino acids: CSAVGENTEAFF.

This clone occurred a few times. The chain carries TRBV27 and TRBJ2-7; 8 nucleotides agree with TRBD2. Germline V gene lookup returns CDR1 MNHEY and CDR2 SMNVEV (reference sequence). The V and J ends lost 5 bases and 6 bases, in that order; junction bases with no gene match: 9. CDR3 length: 14 residues. Here the CDR3 DNA reads TGTGCCAGCAGTCAAGGAAGCGGGGGCCTCGAGCAGTACTTC. It translates to CASSQGSGGLEQYF.

This clone was observed a few times. The chain carries TRBV29-1 and TRBJ2-7; no clear D. The CDR3 length is 12 residues. V shed 4 bases and J shed 2 bases, with 9 bases lying between them. Germline CDR1 is SQVTM and CDR2 is ANQGSEA. The CDR3 loop reads CSVGVGPYEQYF. CDR3 DNA: TGCAGCGTTGGGGTAGGGCCCTACGAGCAGTACTTC.

The chain carries TRBV29-1 and TRBJ2-2; no reliable D call. Germline assignment: CDR1 SQVTM and CDR2 ANQGSEA. The V gene lost 6 bases and the J gene lost 7 bases, with 9 bases spanning the gap. The CDR3 has 11 residues. The CDR3 spells CSVKDGGELFF. CDR3 DNA: TGCAGCGTCAAAGACGGCGGGGAGCTGTTTTTT.

This sequence joins TRBV29-1 and TRBJ2-3; D tentatively reads TRBD1 or TRBD2 (5 bases each). Deletions cut 7 bases from V and 0 bases from J, with 14 bases between. CDR1 and CDR2 from the germline V gene are SQVTM and ANQGSEA. This CDR3 has 14 residues. CDR3 amino acids: CSASGTPSTDTQYF. CDR3 coding DNA: TGCAGCGCCTCCGGGACCCCTAGCACAGATACGCAGTATTTT.

As DNA, the CDR3 is TGCGCCAGCAGCTTAGGTGGCTACACCTTC. Translating it yields CASSLGGYTF. This rearrangement joins TRBV5-1 to TRBJ1-2; D call uncertain. There are 10 residues in the CDR3. CDR1 and CDR2 (germline): SGHRS, YFSETQ. Trimming took 2 bases from V and 7 from J, leaving 3 bases between them.

The chain combines TRBV15 with TRBJ2-7, with no clear D. V was cut by 1 base and J by 4 bases, with 2 bases left in between. CDR1 LNHNV and CDR2 YYDKDF come from the germline V gene (reference sequence). This CDR3 spans 11 amino acids. The CDR3 coding sequence is TGTGCCACCAGCAGAGGGTACGAGCAGTACTTC. Translation gives CATSRGYEQYF.

This clone was observed a few times. The chain employs TRBV11-1 and TRBJ2-5; no clear D. V lost 2 bases, J lost 0 bases, and 13 bases lay in between. The CDR3 runs to 16 residues. Germline V CDR1 and CDR2: SGHAT, FQDESV (reference sequence). The CDR3 coding sequence is TGTGCCAGCAGCTTAAGGGCGGAGAGCTACCAAGAGACCCAGTACTTC. This sequence encodes CASSLRAESYQETQYF.

As concerns this clone: A far larger clone is a single base away, which makes a read error likely. This chain links TRBV6-5 with TRBJ2-7; D might be TRBD2 (6 bases). V lost 6 bases and J lost 7, with 10 bases in between. This CDR3 contains 11 residues. Germline V gene data show CDR1 as MNHEY and CDR2 as SVGAGI. CDR3 nucleotides: TGTGCCAGCAGGTTAGGAGGGGAGCAGTACTTC. Translation gives CASRLGGEQYF.

The rearrangement joins TRBV29-1 to TRBJ2-5; 8 bases agree with TRBD1. CDR3 length: 12 amino acids. Germline CDR1 reads SQVTM; CDR2 reads ANQGSEA. The J segment lost 4 bases and the V segment lost 6 bases, leaving 4 bases of the junction unmatched. In DNA form, the CDR3 reads TGCAGCGTCGGACAGGGAATAGAGACCCAGTACTTC. Translation gives CSVGQGIETQYF.

The rearrangement links TRBV4-1 to TRBJ2-5; TRBD2 matches at 7 bases. CDR1 and CDR2 (germline): MGHRA, YSYEKL. This CDR3 spans 14 amino acids. Unmatched junction bases numbered 7, after V lost 6 bases and J lost 3 bases. The CDR3 sequence: CASSPVGGEETQYF. The DNA of the CDR3 is TGCGCCAGCAGTCCTGTGGGGGGGGAAGAGACCCAGTACTTC.

V usage is TRBV14 and J usage is TRBJ2-7; D call uncertain. The V and J ends lost 5 bases and 6 bases respectively, with 11 bases between them. Per the germline V gene, CDR1 is SGHDN and CDR2 is FVKESK. The CDR3 sequence is 12 residues long. The CDR3 here is CASSVHGLEQYF. The CDR3 nucleotides read TGTGCCAGCAGCGTACACGGGCTCGAGCAGTACTTC.

V usage is TRBV29-1 and J usage is TRBJ2-1, with D hard to call. Per germline, CDR1 SQVTM and CDR2 ANQGSEA. Trimming pared 3 bases from V and 3 bases from J, leaving 18 bases between. The CDR3 has 16 amino acids. The CDR3, as DNA: TGCAGCGTTGATTCTTTGTGGGGTGGCGGCTACAATGAGCAGTTCTTC. It is translated as CSVDSLWGGGYNEQFF.

The V and J genes are TRBV30 and TRBJ2-7; 10 bases are a match to TRBD2. CDR1 and CDR2 from the germline V gene are GTSNPN and SVGIG (reference sequence). The CDR3 length is 14 residues. Unmatched junction bases numbered 2, after V lost 1 base and J lost 2 bases. This chain's CDR3 is CAWSAGTSAYEQYF. The CDR3 coding sequence is TGTGCCTGGAGTGCCGGGACTAGCGCCTACGAGCAGTACTTC.

The chain recombines TRBV29-1 with TRBJ1-2; 8 bases fit TRBD1. The germline gives CDR1 SQVTM, CDR2 ANQGSEA. The V segment lost 6 bases and the J segment 3 bases; nucleotides outside the gene matches: 6. The CDR3 is 13 residues long. The CDR3: CSVALTGDYGYTF. DNA of the CDR3: TGCAGCGTGGCTCTGACAGGGGACTATGGCTACACCTTC. The complete variable domain, with remaining parts taken from reference TRBV29-1 and TRBJ1-2, reads SAVISQKPSRDICQRGTSLTIQCQVDSQVTMMFWYRQQPGQSLTLIATANQGSEATYESGFVIDKFPISRPNLTFSTLTVSNMSPEDSSIYLCSVALTGDYGYTFGSGTRLTVV.

For this clone: Different DNA sequences within this sample yield the same CDR3. This chain uses TRBV5-1 with TRBJ2-3; D remains unclear. The CDR3 is 12 amino acids. V dropped 2 bases and J dropped 2 bases, with 3 bases sitting between them. Per the germline V gene, CDR1 is SGHRS and CDR2 is YFSETQ. The CDR3 bases are TGCGCCAGCAGCTTTAACACAGATACGCAGTATTTT. This sequence encodes CASSFNTDTQYF.

This chain joins TRBV7-2 and TRBJ2-5; the D gene could be TRBD1 or TRBD2 (5 bases each). Germline assignment: CDR1 SGHTA and CDR2 FQGNSA. The CDR3 consists of 15 residues. Trimming took 7 bases from V and 5 from J, leaving 20 bases between them. Written as DNA, the CDR3 is TGTGCCAGCACCACCTACGGGGCTAACGGGGAGACCCAGTACTTC. This translates into CASTTYGANGETQYF.

This sequence joins TRBV15 and TRBJ1-1; D remains ambiguous. The germline V gene has CDR1 LNHNV and CDR2 YYDKDF (reference sequence). The length of the CDR3 is 16 residues. Trimming shortened V by 0 bases and J by 1 base, and 12 bases separated the two germline ends. The CDR3 nucleotides read TGTGCCACCAGCAGAGATGGTGTTCGCTCGAACACTGAAGCTTTCTTT. It specifies CATSRDGVRSNTEAFF.

V and J are TRBV29-1 and TRBJ2-2; D is undetermined. CDR1 and CDR2 (germline): SQVTM, ANQGSEA. CDR3 length: 12 amino acids. Trimming took 7 bases from V and 6 from J, leaving 12 bases between them. The CDR3 protein is CSAPGGPGELFF. The CDR3, as DNA: TGCAGCGCCCCGGGCGGACCCGGGGAGCTGTTTTTT.

The chain uses TRBV15 and TRBJ1-3; 9 bases match TRBD1. The J segment lost 0 bases and the V segment lost 0 bases, leaving 0 bases of the junction unmatched. This CDR3 has 16 residues. The germline V gene has CDR1 LNHNV and CDR2 YYDKDF (reference sequence). The CDR3 reads CATSREGQGSGNTIYF. Written as DNA, the CDR3 is TGTGCCACCAGCAGAGAGGGACAGGGCTCTGGAAACACCATATATTTT. Variable domain in full (rest from reference TRBV15 and TRBJ1-3): DAMVIQNPRYQVTQFGKPVTLSCSQTLNHNVMYWYQQKSSQAPKLLFHYYDKDFNNEADTPDNFQSRRPNTSFCFLDIRSPGLGDTAMYLCATSREGQGSGNTIYFGEGSWLTVV.

The rearrangement joins TRBV29-1 to TRBJ2-6; D is perhaps TRBD2 (5 bases). CDR1 is SQVTM and CDR2 is ANQGSEA in the germline V gene. The CDR3 runs 16 residues. The V and J ends lost 2 bases and 1 base respectively, with 12 bases between them. The CDR3 region has the DNA TGCAGCGTTGAAACGAGGGCGAGGTCTGGGGCCAACGTCCTGACTTTC. Translated, it gives CSVETRARSGANVLTF. The full variable domain, in which reference TRBV29-1 and TRBJ2-6 provide the parts outside the CDR3, is SAVISQKPSRDICQRGTSLTIQCQVDSQVTMMFWYRQQPGQSLTLIATANQGSEATYESGFVIDKFPISRPNLTFSTLTVSNMSPEDSSIYLCSVETRARSGANVLTFGAGSRLTVL.

The gene calls are TRBV25-1 and TRBJ2-7, with TRBD1 as a possible D gene (5 bases). Germline lookup yields CDR1 MGHDK and CDR2 SYGVNS. Trimming cost V 4 bases and J 3 bases, with 10 bases left between them. CDR3 length: 13 residues. The CDR3 nucleotides read TGTGCCAGCAGTGTCAACACAGGCTACGAGCAGTACTTC. It is translated as CASSVNTGYEQYF.